Listed below are T cell receptor beta chains from one sample, sequenced in a study of PD-1 blockade in mismatch repair-deficient tumors. TCRdb's copy holds only in-frame clones and misses some; the assay was immunoSEQ multiplex PCR. The sample records around 50,000 clones, approximately 80% being singletons. The specimen comprised peripheral blood, sampled 4 weeks after starting pembrolizumab. The receptors here all came from an adult with mismatch repair-deficient cancer. CDR3s include the opening cysteine and the closing phenylalanine or tryptophan. Fields, in order: D gene, clone size, V gene, J gene, CDR3 DNA, CDR3 protein. The D gene is left open where the match is weak. Not every row has a clone size; where given, it reads once, few, many or a size class.

D gene: TRBD1
clone size: -
V gene: TRBV7-6
J gene: TRBJ1-1
CDR3 DNA: TGTGCCAGCAGCTCCTTTGAGGACAGGGGATGGACTGAAGCTTTCTTT
CDR3 protein: CASSSFEDRGWTEAFF

D gene: TRBD1
clone size: -
V gene: TRBV18
J gene: TRBJ2-1
CDR3 DNA: TGTGCCAGCTCACCACAGGACAGGTACATCTTC
CDR3 protein: CASSPQDRYIF

D gene: -
clone size: -
V gene: TRBV2
J gene: TRBJ2-6
CDR3 DNA: TGTGCCAGCAGTGAAGGAGGGTCTGGGGCCAACGTCCTGACTTTC
CDR3 protein: CASSEGGSGANVLTF

D gene: -
clone size: -
V gene: TRBV18
J gene: TRBJ2-7
CDR3 DNA: TGTGCCAGCTCACCACTCCCCGCGGGCTCCAACGAGCAGTACTTC
CDR3 protein: CASSPLPAGSNEQYF

D gene: -
clone size: once
V gene: TRBV5-4
J gene: TRBJ2-3
CDR3 DNA: TGTGCCAGCAGCTTTGTAGGGGGGGGCACAGATACGCAGTATTTT
CDR3 protein: CASSFVGGGTDTQYF

D gene: -
clone size: -
V gene: TRBV19
J gene: TRBJ2-7
CDR3 DNA: TGTGCCAGTCTGGACGCAAACTCCTACGAGCAGTACTTC
CDR3 protein: CASLDANSYEQYF

D gene: TRBD1
clone size: -
V gene: TRBV2
J gene: TRBJ2-1
CDR3 DNA: TGTGCCAGCAACAAGGACAGGGGTGAGCAGTTCTTC
CDR3 protein: CASNKDRGEQFF

D gene: TRBD1
clone size: -
V gene: TRBV7-3
J gene: TRBJ2-2
CDR3 DNA: TGTGCCAGCAGCTTAAGGGGTTGGACAGGGGTTTTGGACACCGGGGAGCTGTTTTTT
CDR3 protein: CASSLRGWTGVLDTGELFF

D gene: -
clone size: -
V gene: TRBV9
J gene: TRBJ2-1
CDR3 DNA: TGTGCCAGCAGCGTAGAGTTTGCCCTCTACAATGAGCAGTTCTTC
CDR3 protein: CASSVEFALYNEQFF

D gene: -
clone size: -
V gene: TRBV6-5
J gene: TRBJ2-7
CDR3 DNA: TGTGCCAGCAGTTACGATCGTTACGAGCAGTACTTC
CDR3 protein: CASSYDRYEQYF

D gene: -
clone size: -
V gene: TRBV7-6
J gene: TRBJ2-3
CDR3 DNA: TGTGCCAGCAGCTTAGAACTAGCTGTAGATACGCAGTATTTT
CDR3 protein: CASSLELAVDTQYF

D gene: -
clone size: few
V gene: TRBV27
J gene: TRBJ2-1
CDR3 DNA: TGTGCCAGCAGTTTATCGACCTACAATGAGCAGTTCTTC
CDR3 protein: CASSLSTYNEQFF

D gene: -
clone size: -
V gene: TRBV4-1
J gene: TRBJ2-5
CDR3 DNA: TGCGCCAGCAGCCCGGAAAGTAGAGTGGGGGAGACCCAGTACTTC
CDR3 protein: CASSPESRVGETQYF

D gene: TRBD2
clone size: many
V gene: TRBV9
J gene: TRBJ2-2
CDR3 DNA: TGTGCCAGCAGTCTTCATAGCGGGAGCGTCACCGGGGAGCTGTTTTTT
CDR3 protein: CASSLHSGSVTGELFF

D gene: TRBD1
clone size: -
V gene: TRBV28
J gene: TRBJ2-3
CDR3 DNA: TGTGCCAGTAGCCGGGACAGTACAACAGATACGCAGTATTTT
CDR3 protein: CASSRDSTTDTQYF

D gene: -
clone size: -
V gene: TRBV11-2
J gene: TRBJ2-5
CDR3 DNA: TGTGCCAGCAGCTTAGGTGGACTGCTGGAAGAGACCCAGTACTTC
CDR3 protein: CASSLGGLLEETQYF

D gene: TRBD2
clone size: -
V gene: TRBV2
J gene: TRBJ2-1
CDR3 DNA: TGTGCCAGCACCCGGACTAGCGGAATCTACAATGAGCAGTTCTTC
CDR3 protein: CASTRTSGIYNEQFF

D gene: -
clone size: -
V gene: TRBV11-3
J gene: TRBJ1-4
CDR3 DNA: TGTGCCAGCAGCAAGGACGGAACTCATAATGAAAAACTGTTTTTT
CDR3 protein: CASSKDGTHNEKLFF

D gene: -
clone size: -
V gene: TRBV30
J gene: TRBJ2-3
CDR3 DNA: TGTGCCTGGAGTGTACGACAGAGAGATACGCAGTATTTT
CDR3 protein: CAWSVRQRDTQYF

D gene: TRBD1
clone size: -
V gene: TRBV7-3
J gene: TRBJ2-3
CDR3 DNA: TGTGCCAGCAGCTTTCAGACAGGGGGAGGAGATACGCAGTATTTT
CDR3 protein: CASSFQTGGGDTQYF

D gene: -
clone size: -
V gene: TRBV7-9
J gene: TRBJ1-5
CDR3 DNA: TGTGCCAGCACCTTAGGGGTTAATCAGCCCCAGCATTTT
CDR3 protein: CASTLGVNQPQHF

D gene: -
clone size: -
V gene: TRBV5-6
J gene: TRBJ2-5
CDR3 DNA: TGTGCCAGCAGCCGCAGGGTCGGGGAGACCCAGTACTTC
CDR3 protein: CASSRRVGETQYF

D gene: -
clone size: -
V gene: TRBV2
J gene: TRBJ1-1
CDR3 DNA: TGTGCCAGCATGAGGAACAGCCTAGACACTGAAGCTTTCTTT
CDR3 protein: CASMRNSLDTEAFF

D gene: -
clone size: -
V gene: TRBV18
J gene: TRBJ1-1
CDR3 DNA: TGTGCCAGCTCACCACGTGGAGCGAACACTGAAGCTTTCTTT
CDR3 protein: CASSPRGANTEAFF

D gene: -
clone size: -
V gene: TRBV2
J gene: TRBJ1-1
CDR3 DNA: TGTGCCAGCAGTGGATTAGGCAGGGGTTTCACTGAAGCTTTCTTT
CDR3 protein: CASSGLGRGFTEAFF

D gene: TRBD2
clone size: -
V gene: TRBV11-2
J gene: TRBJ2-2
CDR3 DNA: TGTGCCAGCAGCCCTCGACTAGCGGGTTACACCGGGGAGCTGTTTTTT
CDR3 protein: CASSPRLAGYTGELFF

D gene: -
clone size: -
V gene: TRBV7-2
J gene: TRBJ1-3
CDR3 DNA: TGTGCCAGCAGCCTATCGACAGGCGCTGGAAACACCATATATTTT
CDR3 protein: CASSLSTGAGNTIYF

D gene: TRBD1
clone size: -
V gene: TRBV9
J gene: TRBJ1-1
CDR3 DNA: TGTGCCAGCAGCGCAGGGGGGAACACTGAAGCTTTCTTT
CDR3 protein: CASSAGGNTEAFF

D gene: -
clone size: once
V gene: TRBV9
J gene: TRBJ2-6
CDR3 DNA: TGTGCCAGCAGCCTATACGGAGCCAACGTCCTGACTTTC
CDR3 protein: CASSLYGANVLTF

D gene: -
clone size: -
V gene: TRBV18
J gene: TRBJ2-7
CDR3 DNA: TGTGCCAGCTCACCAAGGGACACCCCCTACGAGCAGTACTTC
CDR3 protein: CASSPRDTPYEQYF

D gene: -
clone size: -
V gene: TRBV7-9
J gene: TRBJ2-2
CDR3 DNA: TGTGCCAGCAGCTTTAACCAGGGGAACACCGGGGAGCTGTTTTTT
CDR3 protein: CASSFNQGNTGELFF

D gene: -
clone size: few
V gene: TRBV12-5
J gene: TRBJ2-7
CDR3 DNA: TGTGCTAGTGTTAACTCGGACAGATCCTACGAGCAGTACTTC
CDR3 protein: CASVNSDRSYEQYF

D gene: TRBD1
clone size: -
V gene: TRBV28
J gene: TRBJ1-2
CDR3 DNA: TGTGCCAGCAGTTTTCCGGGACAGGGGGCGGGAGGCTACACCTTC
CDR3 protein: CASSFPGQGAGGYTF

D gene: TRBD1
clone size: -
V gene: TRBV6-1
J gene: TRBJ1-5
CDR3 DNA: TGTGCCAGCAGGGGCTCAGGGGGCGATCAGCCCCAGCATTTT
CDR3 protein: CASRGSGGDQPQHF

D gene: -
clone size: -
V gene: TRBV11-2
J gene: TRBJ2-3
CDR3 DNA: TGTGCCAGCAGCTCGCGCAAGCCCACAGATACGCAGTATTTT
CDR3 protein: CASSSRKPTDTQYF

D gene: TRBD1
clone size: few
V gene: TRBV14
J gene: TRBJ1-4
CDR3 DNA: TGTGCCAGCAGCGACAGGGTCCATGAAAAACTGTTTTTT
CDR3 protein: CASSDRVHEKLFF

D gene: -
clone size: once
V gene: TRBV2
J gene: TRBJ2-2
CDR3 DNA: TGTGCTAGTGCTGGGGAGGCCAACGGGGAGCTGTTTTTT
CDR3 protein: CASAGEANGELFF

D gene: -
clone size: -
V gene: TRBV19
J gene: TRBJ2-2
CDR3 DNA: TGTGCCAGTAGTATAGGGGGCGCATACACCGGGGAGCTGTTTTTT
CDR3 protein: CASSIGGAYTGELFF

D gene: -
clone size: -
V gene: TRBV5-1
J gene: TRBJ1-1
CDR3 DNA: TGCGCCAGCAGCCCCACAGGGTACACTGAAGCTTTCTTT
CDR3 protein: CASSPTGYTEAFF

D gene: -
clone size: -
V gene: TRBV20-1
J gene: TRBJ1-2
CDR3 DNA: TGCAGTGCTACAGAAAGGGGTGGCTACACCTTC
CDR3 protein: CSATERGGYTF